What follows is one T cell receptor beta chain and its context. No antigen is known for it. The data were obtained in a study of cytomegalovirus exposure and HLA in healthy donors. The CDR3 has 20 residues. Germline V gene data show CDR1 as LGHNA and CDR2 as YSLEER. V lost 0 bases to trimming and J lost 10 bases; unmatched junction nucleotides: 21. The study ran its PCR with 60 Vbeta and 13 Jbeta primers. The protocol was immunoSEQ multiplex PCR, while the TCRdb copy is restricted to in-frame clones and leaves out a portion. The data contain approximately 150,000 clones, around two thirds of them seen just once; the ten biggest clones take up around 1.8%. The study, taken as a whole, reports: Reported results showed that the classifier diagnosed cytomegalovirus status with high specificity and sensitivity. The availability of immune exposure information extended only to CMV serostatus. With later analysis, a missense DCLRE1C variant became linked to TCR beta V- and J-gene trimming.

The chain couples TRBV4-3 to TRBJ2-2; 9 bases fit TRBD1. The sequencing sample was made of PBMCs. The clonotype originates from a male donor in good health and CMV-seronegative. This chain's CDR3 is CASSQDPSLNRDRVAEELFF. The CDR3 DNA reads TGCGCCAGCAGCCAAGATCCCTCGCTTAACCGGGACAGGGTGGCCGAGGAGCTGTTTTTT.